These 32 T cell receptor beta chains came from one sample sequenced in a study of T-cell memory formation after mild COVID-19. TCRdb passed the 5' RACE reads through MiXCR, listing each CDR3 protein once. The sample lists 280,000 or so distinct CDR3 sequences, 15% to 20% occurring once. Sequencing was carried out using PBMCs or a T cell subset sorted from them (not recorded which). These receptors all stem from a man younger than 35 who had mild COVID-19 (a few samples of this study predate the infection). Cell type and time point are not known.

Only a few counts were recorded for this clonotype. CDR3: CASSGIAGGTDTQYF. The CDR3 DNA is TGTGCCAGCAGTGGGATAGCGGGGGGCACAGATACGCAGTATTTT. The chain has TRBV6-1 and TRBJ2-3, with 9 bases aligning to TRBD2. CDR1 and CDR2 (germline): MNHNS, SASEGT. The CDR3 runs to 15 residues. With 4 bases clipped from V and 1 base from J, the junction kept 3 bases outside the gene matches.

This clonotype has more than one count but fewer than ten. The chain recombines TRBV10-3 with TRBJ1-1; unclear D gene. The CDR3 sequence is 13 residues long. CDR1 is ENHRY and CDR2 is SYGVKD in the germline V gene. V lost 3 bases and J 1 base, leaving 6 bases between the germline ends. CDR3 sequence reads: CAISESENTEAFF. The CDR3 DNA reads TGTGCCATCAGTGAATCGGAGAACACTGAAGCTTTCTTT.

This clonotype was found a few times. The chain has TRBV7-3 and TRBJ2-2, with unresolved D. Germline CDR1 SGHTA, CDR2 FQGTGA. The CDR3 contains 16 residues. Deletions cut 4 bases from V and 1 base from J, with 13 bases between. CDR3 loop: CASSSLGTQNTGELFF. For the CDR3, the DNA is TGTGCCAGCAGCTCCCTAGGAACCCAGAACACCGGGGAGCTGTTTTTT. Complete variable domain (other parts from reference TRBV7-3 and TRBJ2-2): GAGVSQTPSNKVTEKGKYVELRCDPISGHTALYWYRQSLGQGPEFLIYFQGTGAADDSGLPNDRFFAVRPEGSVSTLKIQRTERGDSAVYLCASSSLGTQNTGELFFGEGSRLTVL.

CDR3 bases: TGTGCCAGCAGTCAGTCCCAGTGGGGTCTGAACACCGGGGAGCTGTTTTTT. This translates into CASSQSQWGLNTGELFF. The chain employs TRBV6-5 and TRBJ2-2; D gene uncertain. The germline V gene has CDR1 MNHEY and CDR2 SVGAGI. V lost 5 bases and J 1 base, leaving 17 bases between the germline ends. The length of the CDR3 is 17 residues.

This clonotype has a count of ten or more. The chain uses TRBV12-3 or TRBV12-4 and TRBJ2-1; TRBD2 matches at 15 bases. The V gene end was trimmed by 4 bases and the J gene end by 9 bases; junction bases not matched to a gene: 1. There are 14 residues in the CDR3. CDR3: CASSWGLAGGEQFF. CDR3 DNA sequence: TGTGCCAGCAGTTGGGGACTAGCGGGGGGTGAGCAGTTCTTC.

This clonotype was seen a few times. The genes are TRBV29-1 and TRBJ1-5; D might be TRBD1 (5 bases). CDR3 size: 14 residues. Trimming removed 4 bases at V and 0 bases at J, with 10 bases between. Looked up from germline, CDR1 is SQVTM and CDR2 is ANQGSEA. CDR3 residues: CSVVGADSNQPQHF. DNA for the CDR3: TGCAGCGTTGTTGGGGCAGATAGCAATCAGCCCCAGCATTTT.

This clonotype was found a few times. The chain combines TRBV27 with TRBJ1-5, with 7 bases aligning to TRBD1. The CDR3 contains 16 residues. Germline CDR1 is MNHEY and CDR2 is SMNVEV (reference sequence). The V gene end was trimmed by 4 bases and the J gene end by 3 bases; junction bases not matched to a gene: 9. CDR3 bases: TGTGCCAGCAGTTCCACCTACAGGGGTTTCAATCAGCCCCAGCATTTT. Amino acids: CASSSTYRGFNQPQHF.

The table lists this clonotype with many counts. V usage is TRBV4-1 and J usage is TRBJ1-6; 8 bases match TRBD1. The CDR3 is 14 residues long. The germline V gene has CDR1 MGHRA and CDR2 YSYEKL. Germline trimming cut 4 bases from V and 10 bases from J; bases unmatched to any gene: 6. The CDR3 sequence: CASSPGQGGSPLHF. As DNA, the CDR3 is TGCGCCAGCAGCCCCGGACAGGGAGGATCACCCCTCCACTTT.

The chain has TRBV5-1 and TRBJ2-1, with 10 bases lining up with TRBD2. The CDR3 has 17 residues. CDR1 and CDR2 (germline): SGHRS, YFSETQ. Unmatched junction bases numbered 16, after V lost 6 bases and J lost 7 bases. The CDR3 region has the DNA TGCGCCAGCACCGGAAGCGGGGGGGCGCCCATACAGAATGAGCAGTTCTTC. Translating gives CASTGSGGAPIQNEQFF. Combining the CDR3 with reference TRBV5-1 and TRBJ2-1 gives the whole variable domain KAGVTQTPRYLIKTRGQQVTLSCSPISGHRSVSWYQQTPGQGLQFLFEYFSETQRNKGNFPGRFSGRQFSNSRSEMNVSTLELGDSALYLCASTGSGGAPIQNEQFFGPGTRLTVL.

The rearrangement joins TRBV27 to TRBJ1-1; TRBD1 agrees at 7 bases. The CDR3 is 15 residues long. Germline lookup yields CDR1 MNHEY and CDR2 SMNVEV (reference sequence). V shed 2 bases and J 6 bases; nucleotides not matched to a gene: 9. CDR3 protein: CASSLKQGLLSEAFF. The DNA for the CDR3 is TGTGCCAGCAGTTTAAAACAGGGGCTACTGTCTGAAGCTTTCTTT.

This clonotype has more than one count but fewer than ten. The rearrangement uses TRBV28 and TRBJ2-2; 7 bases are a match to TRBD1. Germline V gives CDR1 MDHEN, CDR2 SYDVKM. The CDR3 has 15 residues. V lost 6 bases, J lost 1 base, and 5 bases stayed unmatched. In DNA, the CDR3 is TGTGCCAGCAGCGACAGGGATGTGAACACCGGGGAGCTGTTTTTT. It encodes CASSDRDVNTGELFF.

This rearrangement joins TRBV19 to TRBJ2-3; either TRBD1 or TRBD2 may fit D (5 bases each). The germline V gene has CDR1 LNHDA and CDR2 SQIVND (reference sequence). Deletions cut 1 base from V and 8 bases from J, with 16 bases between. There are 15 residues in the CDR3. CDR3 in amino acids: CASSIGGTGVGTQYF. The CDR3 bases are TGTGCCAGTAGTATAGGAGGGACGGGCGTGGGTACGCAGTATTTT.

This clonotype has a single count. The chain joins TRBV6-2 or TRBV6-3 to TRBJ2-5; 8 bases fit TRBD1. Germline values: CDR1 MNHEY, CDR2 SVGEGT. This CDR3 has 15 residues. V was pared by 6 bases and J by 5 bases, with 11 bases of the junction left unmatched. CDR3 nucleotide sequence: TGTGCCAGCAGCCGCGGACAGGGCTTAGACGAGACCCAGTACTTC. Translating gives CASSRGQGLDETQYF.

This clonotype was observed a few times. The chain carries TRBV20-1 and TRBJ1-1, with D tentatively TRBD1 (5 bases). Trimming removed 0 bases from V and 5 bases from J, with 16 bases in between. From germline, CDR1 is DFQATT and CDR2 SNEGSKA (reference sequence). The CDR3 has 15 residues. The CDR3 coding sequence is TGCAGTGCTAGAGATCTGGCCGGGGCGGGGACTGAAGCTTTCTTT. Protein product: CSARDLAGAGTEAFF.

The chain has TRBV7-9 and TRBJ2-1, with TRBD1 identical over 7 bases. The V gene end was trimmed by 5 bases and the J gene end by 4 bases; junction bases not matched to a gene: 11. The CDR3 runs 16 residues. Germline V gene lookup returns CDR1 SEHNR and CDR2 FQNEAQ (reference sequence). In DNA, the CDR3 is TGTGCCAGCAGCCTTCGACAGGGTTGGTCGTACAATGAGCAGTTCTTC. This encodes CASSLRQGWSYNEQFF.

The chain joins TRBV15 to TRBJ2-5; D possibly corresponds to TRBD1 (5 bases). Germline CDR1 and CDR2: LNHNV and YYDKDF (reference sequence). V dropped 0 bases and J dropped 5 bases, with 10 bases sitting between them. The CDR3 loop spans 14 amino acids. This CDR3 is CATSRDKAGETQYF. CDR3 DNA sequence: TGTGCCACCAGCAGAGATAAGGCAGGGGAGACCCAGTACTTC.

The rearrangement joins TRBV6-5 to TRBJ2-1; D gene uncertain. The CDR3 is 14 amino acids. The V gene lost 6 bases and the J gene lost 4 bases, with 13 bases spanning the gap. Germline-derived CDR1 and CDR2 are MNHEY and SVGAGI. The CDR3: CASSPDWDYNEQFF. In nucleotides, the CDR3 is TGTGCCAGCAGCCCCGACTGGGATTACAATGAGCAGTTCTTC.

The V and J genes are TRBV7-2 and TRBJ2-3; weak D call: TRBD2 (5 bases). This CDR3 spans 15 amino acids. The V gene lost 0 bases and the J gene lost 4 bases, with 11 bases spanning the gap. Looked up from germline, CDR1 is SGHTA and CDR2 is FQGNSA. The CDR3, as DNA: TGTGCCAGCAGCTTAGCGCTAGCCTTGGCAGATACGCAGTATTTT. Its protein product is CASSLALALADTQYF.

This clonotype was recorded a few times. The CDR3, as DNA: TGTGCCAGCAGTTTTCCGGGACTGGATACGCAGTATTTT. This codes for CASSFPGLDTQYF. The V and J genes are TRBV27 and TRBJ2-3; weak D call: TRBD2 (6 bases). The V gene's germline CDR1 is MNHEY and CDR2 SMNVEV (reference sequence). The CDR3 contains 13 residues. V gave up 3 bases and J gave up 6 bases, with 10 bases separating them.

This clonotype was observed a few times. CDR3 sequence (DNA): TGTGCCAGCAGCTTAGTGACTAGCGGGTTAAAGACCCAGTACTTC. Translated: CASSLVTSGLKTQYF. The gene calls are TRBV7-9 and TRBJ2-5, with TRBD2 matching over 10 bases. After removal of 1 base from V and 6 bases from J, the junction contained 5 bases not matched to a gene. The CDR3 covers 15 residues. Germline CDR1 and CDR2: SEHNR and FQNEAQ (reference sequence).

The chain uses TRBV7-9 and TRBJ1-1, with D hard to call. V gave up 5 bases and J gave up 6 bases, with 7 bases separating them. From germline, CDR1 is SEHNR and CDR2 FQNEAQ (reference sequence). CDR3 length: 11 residues. This CDR3 reads CASSPWAEAFF. The CDR3, as DNA: TGTGCCAGCAGCCCCTGGGCTGAAGCTTTCTTT.

V and J are TRBV12-3 or TRBV12-4 and TRBJ1-1; D is ambiguous. V lost 4 bases, J lost 3 bases, and 12 bases lay in between. This CDR3 contains 14 residues. The CDR3 DNA reads TGTGCCAGCAGTTCCTGGGCGGCGGACACTGAAGCTTTCTTT. Its translation: CASSSWAADTEAFF.

The V and J genes are TRBV4-1 and TRBJ1-2, with a tentative D call TRBD1 (6 bases). V was shortened by 4 bases and J by 4 bases, with 19 bases between the two germline ends. CDR3 length equals 16 residues. CDR1 MGHRA and CDR2 YSYEKL come from the germline V gene. The chain's CDR3 is CASSPTVPGESYGYTF. The CDR3 bases are TGCGCCAGCAGCCCAACTGTTCCAGGGGAGAGCTATGGCTACACCTTC.

This clonotype was counted between two and nine times. This chain connects TRBV29-1 to TRBJ2-1, with unresolved D. CDR1 and CDR2 from the germline V gene are SQVTM and ANQGSEA. Trimming left V 6 bases short and J 1 base short, with 19 bases between. There are 16 residues in the CDR3. The CDR3 protein is CSVTLGGPDSYNEQFF. CDR3 in DNA: TGCAGCGTAACCCTCGGTGGGCCCGATTCCTACAATGAGCAGTTCTTC.

V usage is TRBV20-1 and J usage is TRBJ2-1; no clear D. This CDR3 is 14 amino acids long. Germline CDR1 reads DFQATT; CDR2 reads SNEGSKA (reference sequence). V lost 6 bases, J lost 5 bases, and 17 bases lay in between. CDR3 in DNA: TGCAGTGCGATCCCGCCAGCCCGCCACAATGAGCAGTTCTTC. Its translation: CSAIPPARHNEQFF.

This clonotype was picked up a small number of times. The chain is built from TRBV4-3 and TRBJ2-3, with 7 bases lining up with TRBD1. This CDR3 region has 15 residues. From germline, CDR1 is LGHNA and CDR2 YSLEER. The junction had 6 bases not matched to a gene; V was cut back by 3 bases and J by 3 bases. CDR3 sequence reads: CASSHDRVRTDTQYF. For the CDR3, the DNA is TGCGCCAGCAGCCATGACAGGGTGAGGACAGATACGCAGTATTTT.

This clonotype came up a few times. CDR3 region: CASTPTIRDLTEQYV. The CDR3, as DNA: TGCGCCAGCACTCCTACGATCCGGGACCTTACTGAGCAGTACGTC. The rearrangement uses TRBV5-1 and TRBJ2-7, with D perhaps TRBD1 or TRBD2 (5 bases each). The germline V gene has CDR1 SGHRS and CDR2 YFSETQ. The CDR3 spans 15 residues. Trimming shortened V by 6 bases and J by 7 bases, and 23 bases separated the two germline ends.

This sequence joins TRBV7-9 and TRBJ1-2, with D unresolved. The CDR3 spans 11 residues. The V end lost 2 bases, the J end lost 7 bases, and 5 bases lay between the germline ends. Per the germline V gene, CDR1 is SEHNR and CDR2 is FQNEAQ (reference sequence). DNA of the CDR3: TGTGCCAGCAGCTTAATCGGTGGCTACACCTTC. It encodes CASSLIGGYTF.

This chain connects TRBV6-5 to TRBJ2-1, with D maybe TRBD2 (5 bases). Germline V lookup: CDR1 MNHEY, CDR2 SVGAGI. The CDR3 length is 15 residues. V was clipped by 5 bases and J by 2 bases, with 13 bases between them. The chain's CDR3 is CASSTTGWTYNEQFF. CDR3 bases: TGTGCCAGCAGTACCACGGGGTGGACCTACAATGAGCAGTTCTTC.

The chain is built from TRBV7-2 and TRBJ2-3; 10 nucleotides agree with TRBD2. V was pared by 5 bases and J by 5 bases, with 4 bases of the junction left unmatched. The CDR3 totals 14 residues. Germline assignment: CDR1 SGHTA and CDR2 FQGNSA. In DNA form, the CDR3 reads TGTGCCAGCAGCCTTCGGACTAGCGGAGATACGCAGTATTTT. Translating gives CASSLRTSGDTQYF.

This clonotype was picked up a small number of times. The chain carries TRBV4-3 and TRBJ1-1; 10 positions agree with TRBD1. This CDR3 comprises 15 residues. Germline loops: CDR1 LGHNA, CDR2 YSLEER. J gave up 3 bases and V 1 base, and 2 bases lay outside the gene matches. The CDR3 protein is CASSQGTGGYTEAFF. The CDR3 coding sequence is TGCGCCAGCAGCCAAGGGACAGGGGGATACACTGAAGCTTTCTTT.

The rearrangement uses TRBV10-2 and TRBJ2-1, with a tentative D call TRBD2 (6 bases). Germline assignment: CDR1 WSHSY and CDR2 SAAADI. The length of the CDR3 is 12 residues. V shed 6 bases and J shed 7 bases, with 10 bases lying between them. The CDR3 reads CASRGGDNEQFF. The CDR3 coding sequence is TGCGCCAGCAGGGGCGGGGATAATGAGCAGTTCTTC.